The T cell receptor (beta chain) described here comes from a study of tumour-infiltrating T cells in Burkitt lymphoma (dated by TCRdb to 2019 to 2021). With respect to the entire study: The Burkitt lymphoma cohort included about 82 patients and covered every epidemiological subtype of the disease. When TCR repertoire data were correlated with clinical outcome, productive clonality turned out to predict both overall and progression-free survival, independent of established prognosticators, age at diagnosis among them. Study-wide conclusions, independent of this receptor: Several public clonotypes shared across numerous Burkitt lymphoma patients were found, and shared tumour neoantigen selection absent from diffuse large B-cell lymphoma was thereby suggested.

As concerns this clone: The target of this receptor is not known. No qualities accompany the bases; no much larger clone lies one base away.

The germline V gene encodes CDR1 LNHNV and CDR2 YYDKDF (reference sequence). Including the terminal cysteine and phenylalanine, the CDR3 comprises 11 residues. The CDR3 DNA has 33 bases and is translated from base 1. Clipping removes 6 bases from V and 14 bases from J, with 9 as the unmatched junction base count. Library preparation used the immunoSEQ multiplex PCR assay. In its TCRdb copy, this immuneACCESS table keeps in-frame sequences only and misses some clones. Where compared with another copy, unresolved V genes explain less than half of these, and the others have no known cause. The sample profile shows some 1,200 clones; approximately 12% of them were found once. Less than 25% of the sample belongs to the ten largest clones.

Rearrangement joined TRBV15 to TRBJ1-2; TRBD1 matches 7 bases in the middle. This receptor was obtained from a human donor with Burkitt lymphoma. The sequencing sample was made of tumor tissue. The nucleotides read TGTGCCACCAGAGACAGGGTCTCTTTTACCTTC. Its protein reads: CATRDRVSFTF.